This TCR beta chain was documented in a study of CD8 T cells in ankylosing spondylitis (dated by TCRdb to about 2017). A note on the overall study: To find TCR variants linked to disease, the study profiled T cell receptor beta repertoires in ankylosing spondylitis patients and healthy donors. The full study cohort was made up of 25 to 30 ankylosing spondylitis patients and 108 healthy donors. Samples of peripheral blood were taken, and for ankylosing spondylitis patients, synovial fluid was collected as well.

The germline V gene supplies CDR1 SGDLS and CDR2 YYNGEE. The germline ends are 16 bases apart after V is trimmed by 2 bases and J by 10 bases. The CDR3 has 15 amino acids, counting the end cysteine and phenylalanine. Just CDR3 DNA is preserved here, 45 bases in frame from base 1. The sample was run on an Illumina HiSeq 2500. Quantitative 5'-RACE with molecular barcodes was used to prepare TCR beta libraries. The authors processed their data as follows. Disease-linked TCR variants were identified with a new computational method built on a probabilistic model of VDJ rearrangement. The public reads were quality trimmed at Q25 with fastp and then assembled into clones with MiXCR by TCRdb, keeping productive beta chains. Each entry is one CDR3 protein sequence, shown with its most common DNA and genes. TCRdb, not the authors, supplied the V and J calls. The sample table holds 35,000 to 50,000 distinct CDR3 sequences, of which 4% were seen once. In total, the top ten clones hold 4% of the sample.

Overall study results and their limits: The disease-linked clones were reported as significantly enriched in matched synovial fluid samples from ankylosing spondylitis patients. A TCR beta motif of several highly homologous amino acid variants appeared characteristic of blood from ankylosing spondylitis patients. Some of the motif variants had been reported before in the synovial fluid and blood of reactive arthritis patients, a finding that suggests common disease-initiation mechanisms. The disease-linked clones showed a CD8+ phenotype and occurred at relatively low frequencies in peripheral blood.

The sample holds many counts of this clonotype. The antigen it recognizes is unknown. No base quality values were provided; no much bigger clone lies one nucleotide off. This sequence uses TRBV9 and TRBJ1-6; possibly the D gene is TRBD1, per 5 matching bases. What was sequenced was blood, either unsorted or a sorted T cell fraction (not recorded which). This TCR was sampled from a female donor with ankylosing spondylitis or in good health (not recorded which). The CDR3 has the sequence CASSVTGLAGSPLHF. The DNA reads as follows: TGTGCCAGCAGCGTCACGGGACTGGCTGGGTCACCCCTCCACTTT. The CDR3 plus the reference TRBV9 and TRBJ1-6 genes for the other parts give the full variable domain: DSGVTQTPKHLITATGQRVTLRCSPRSGDLSVYWYQQSLDQGLQFLIQYYNGEERAKGNILERFSAQQFPDLHSELNLSSLELGDSALYFCASSVTGLAGSPLHFGNGTRLTVT.